These T cell receptor beta chains were read from a single sample in a study of blood T cells in healthy people across ages. One entry per CDR3 protein results from TCRdb running MiXCR on the 5' RACE reads. The sample gives 600,000 to 1,000,000 distinct CDR3 sequences, approximately 25% of which show up once; under 4.5% is in the top ten. This sample also belongs to another study, concerning T cells of mothers and their children.

Sequencing was done on a sample of blood. The receptors stem from a boy between 10 and 17 years old in good health. Each CDR3 is given with its conserved first and last residue. The D gene is left open where the match is weak. Part of the rows lack a size; the others show once, few, many or a class for expanded clones.

DNA,CDR3,size,J,V,length,D
TGTGCCAGCAGCGTTGGAAGGGTTACCACTGAAGCTTTCTTT,CASSVGRVTTEAFF,NA,TRBJ1-1,TRBV9,14,NA
TGTGCCACCAGCAGAGATTCCCTCCAGGATACGCAGTATTTT,CATSRDSLQDTQYF,few,TRBJ2-3,TRBV15,14,NA
TGTGCCAGCAGTATAACTGTGGGACAACCGTTCTACGAGCAGTACTTC,CASSITVGQPFYEQYF,few,TRBJ2-7,TRBV28,16,NA
TGTGCCAGCACGCGGGAGAGCTCCTACGAGCAGTACTTC,CASTRESSYEQYF,few,TRBJ2-7,TRBV6-6,13,TRBD2
TGTGCCAGCAGTTTGACTTCGGGGGGGGGACACTATGGCTACACCTTC,CASSLTSGGGHYGYTF,few,TRBJ1-2,TRBV28,16,NA
TGCAGTGCTAGAGAGACAGGCGAGGCTGAAAAACTGTTTTTT,CSARETGEAEKLFF,NA,TRBJ1-4,TRBV20-1,14,NA
TGCGCCAGCAGCCGCGGGGCTAGGGAGACCCAGTACTTC,CASSRGARETQYF,NA,TRBJ2-5,TRBV4-1,13,NA
TGTGCCAGCTCACCCAGATCCGGACAGGGGAACACCGGGGAGCTGTTTTTT,CASSPRSGQGNTGELFF,few,TRBJ2-2,TRBV18,17,TRBD1
TGTGCCAGCTCACAGCTCCTGGACAATGAGCAGTTCTTC,CASSQLLDNEQFF,NA,TRBJ2-1,TRBV18,13,NA
TGTGCCAGCAGCGAGATCACAGGAAAGGCTTTCTTT,CASSEITGKAFF,NA,TRBJ1-1,TRBV21-1,12,NA
TGCGCCGGCAGTCCGGGACTAGCGAGCCAAGAGACCCAGTACTTC,CAGSPGLASQETQYF,NA,TRBJ2-5,TRBV5-1,15,TRBD2
TGTGCCAGCAGTTTAGCACAACGCTACGAGCAGTACTTC,CASSLAQRYEQYF,NA,TRBJ2-7,TRBV28,13,NA
TGTGCCAGCAGCGCTCCGGGGGGCGGTTTGGGCGAGCAGTACTTC,CASSAPGGGLGEQYF,NA,TRBJ2-7,TRBV27,15,NA
TGTGCCAGCAGCTTAGCGCAGGGAATCCGAAATTCACCCCTCCACTTT,CASSLAQGIRNSPLHF,NA,TRBJ1-6,TRBV7-2,16,NA
TGTGCCAGCAGTTCGCGGTACAGTAACTACGAGCAGTACTTC,CASSSRYSNYEQYF,few,TRBJ2-7,TRBV28,14,NA
TGCAGTAGACCAGGGGTCCGGAAGGGCAATGAGCAGTTCTTC,CSRPGVRKGNEQFF,few,TRBJ2-1,TRBV20-1,14,NA
TGCGCCAGCAGCCCCAAGATGGAATATGAGCAGTTCTTC,CASSPKMEYEQFF,NA,TRBJ2-1,TRBV4-3,13,NA
TGCAGTGCTACTGAGGCCGGTATCGTTGAAAACATTCAGTACTTC,CSATEAGIVENIQYF,NA,TRBJ2-4,TRBV20-1,15,NA
TGTGCCAGCAGCCTAAAAAATGAGCAGTTCTTC,CASSLKNEQFF,NA,TRBJ2-1,TRBV7-9,11,NA
TGTGCCAGCAGTTTACGATCATCCGGGGAGCTGTTTTTT,CASSLRSSGELFF,few,TRBJ2-2,TRBV27,13,NA
TGTGCCAGCAGCGGCGGGGGGACAGGGATCTCCTACGAGCAGTACTTC,CASSGGGTGISYEQYF,few,TRBJ2-7,TRBV7-9,16,NA
TGTGCCAGTACTAGGACAGATAGCAATCAGCCCCAGCATTTT,CASTRTDSNQPQHF,NA,TRBJ1-5,TRBV19,14,NA
TGTGCCAGCAGCTTAGAATCTGGAGGCCGCTACAATGAGCAGTTCTTC,CASSLESGGRYNEQFF,NA,TRBJ2-1,TRBV13,16,NA
TGTGCCAGTAATCCGACAGGGGGCGGCTATTACGAGCAGTACTTC,CASNPTGGGYYEQYF,NA,TRBJ2-7,TRBV19,15,TRBD1
TGTGCCAGCAGCACCGGGACAGGGGGCAATGAGCAGTTCTTC,CASSTGTGGNEQFF,few,TRBJ2-1,TRBV7-2,14,TRBD1
TGCGCCAGCAGCCAAGATATACAGGAGACCTGGGAGCTGTTTTTT,CASSQDIQETWELFF,NA,TRBJ2-2,TRBV4-1,15,NA
TGTGCCAGCAGCTTAGTATCGCGGGATGAGCAGTTCTTC,CASSLVSRDEQFF,NA,TRBJ2-1,TRBV7-8,13,NA
TGTGCCAGCAGTTTATTTAGTACTGGGCCCACCATTGGGACAGATACGCAGTATTTT,CASSLFSTGPTIGTDTQYF,NA,TRBJ2-3,TRBV28,19,NA
TGTGCCAGCAGGCTAGCGGGAGCAGAGACCCAGTACTTC,CASRLAGAETQYF,NA,TRBJ2-5,TRBV28,13,TRBD2
TGTGCCAGCAGCCCCGGGACAGGGCTCATGAACACTGAAGCTTTCTTT,CASSPGTGLMNTEAFF,NA,TRBJ1-1,TRBV5-5,16,TRBD1
TGCGCCAGCAGCCAAGGAGTTCGATCCGAGCAGTACTTC,CASSQGVRSEQYF,few,TRBJ2-7,TRBV4-1,13,NA
TGTGCCAGCAGTGAAACGACTAGCGGGAAGACCCAGTACTTC,CASSETTSGKTQYF,NA,TRBJ2-5,TRBV27,14,TRBD2
TGTGCCAGCAGGCCCCCCGACAGACCTAATTCACCCCTCCACTTT,CASRPPDRPNSPLHF,once,TRBJ1-6,TRBV27,15,NA
TGTGCCAGCAGAGGCACGTTGGGCCTCTACACCTTC,CASRGTLGLYTF,NA,TRBJ1-2,TRBV12-3/TRBV12-4,12,NA
TGTGCCAGCAGCTGGGACAGGCTGGGCAATGAGCAGTTCTTC,CASSWDRLGNEQFF,NA,TRBJ2-1,TRBV7-2,14,TRBD1
TGTGCCAGCAGCCCTACAGGGGGCTTCCAAGAGACCCAGTACTTC,CASSPTGGFQETQYF,few,TRBJ2-5,TRBV3-1,15,TRBD1
TGTGCCAGCAGGCAACAGGGAGGGGAGACCCAGTACTTC,CASRQQGGETQYF,NA,TRBJ2-5,TRBV6-5,13,NA
TGTGTCAGCAGCCCTACGGGCCGAAACACTGAAGCTTTCTTT,CVSSPTGRNTEAFF,few,TRBJ1-1,TRBV7-3,14,NA
TGTGCCAGCAGCTTAGCGCCGAGTAGCGGGAGGAATGAGCAGTTCTTC,CASSLAPSSGRNEQFF,NA,TRBJ2-1,TRBV7-9,16,TRBD2
TGCGCCAGCAGCCAAGAAACCTTAAACAGGGGGACGGGTGGCTACACCTTC,CASSQETLNRGTGGYTF,few,TRBJ1-2,TRBV4-3,17,TRBD1
TGCGCCAGCAGCTTGTACGGGAAAGTAGCAACTAATGAAAAACTGTTTTTT,CASSLYGKVATNEKLFF,few,TRBJ1-4,TRBV5-1,17,NA